This T cell receptor (beta chain) appears in the sequencing data of a study of blood T cell repertoires in COVID-19. On the study more broadly: Samples of COVID-19 (acute and convalescent) were obtained from the United States, Italy and Spain.

The germline V gene has CDR1 SNHLY and CDR2 FYNNEI. Trimming removed 2 bases at V and 0 bases at J, with 19 bases between. The CDR3 totals 18 residues. TCRdb's table, derived via immunoSEQ multiplex PCR, lists solely in-frame clones and lacks some. Altogether approximately 160,000 clones are present, approximately 84% being singletons, with the ten largest covering 6% to 7.5%. Material for sequencing was PBMCs or T cells enriched from blood (not recorded which). This sequence was found in a woman aged 45-60 years who had recovered from COVID-19. The chain carries TRBV2 and TRBJ1-1; D gene uncertain. The chain's CDR3 is CASSEFPPATGLNTEAFF. CDR3 in DNA: TGTGCCAGCAGTGAATTCCCCCCCGCCACGGGGTTGAACACTGAAGCTTTCTTT. Full variable domain (missing parts from reference TRBV2 and TRBJ1-1): EPEVTQTPSHQVTQMGQEVILRCVPISNHLYFYWYRQILGQKVEFLVSFYNNEISEKSEIFDDQFSVERPDGSNFTLKIRSTKLEDSAMYFCASSEFPPATGLNTEAFFGQGTRLTVV.